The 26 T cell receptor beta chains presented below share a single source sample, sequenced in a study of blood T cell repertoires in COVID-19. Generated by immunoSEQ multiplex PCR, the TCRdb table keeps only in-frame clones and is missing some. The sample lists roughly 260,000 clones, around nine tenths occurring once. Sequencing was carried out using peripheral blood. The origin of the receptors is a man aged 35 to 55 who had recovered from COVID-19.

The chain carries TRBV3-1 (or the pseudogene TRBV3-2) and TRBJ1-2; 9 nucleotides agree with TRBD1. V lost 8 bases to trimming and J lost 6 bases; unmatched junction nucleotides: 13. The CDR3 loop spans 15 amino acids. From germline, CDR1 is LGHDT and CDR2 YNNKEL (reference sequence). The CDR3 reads CASRNRGPYSNGYTF. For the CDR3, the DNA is TGTGCCAGCCGGAACAGGGGGCCTTATTCCAATGGCTACACCTTC.

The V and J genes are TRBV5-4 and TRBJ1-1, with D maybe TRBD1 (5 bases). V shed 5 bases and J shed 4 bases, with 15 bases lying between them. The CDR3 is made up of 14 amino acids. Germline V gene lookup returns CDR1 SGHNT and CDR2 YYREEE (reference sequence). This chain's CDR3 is CASSRQAGSTEAFF. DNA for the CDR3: TGTGCCAGCAGTCGGCAGGCAGGGTCCACTGAAGCTTTCTTT.

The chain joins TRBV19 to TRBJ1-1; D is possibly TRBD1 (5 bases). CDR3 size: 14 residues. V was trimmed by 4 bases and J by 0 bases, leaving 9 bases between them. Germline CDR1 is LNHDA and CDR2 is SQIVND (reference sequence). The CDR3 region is CASSTQALNTEAFF. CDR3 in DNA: TGTGCCAGTAGTACACAGGCGCTGAACACTGAAGCTTTCTTT. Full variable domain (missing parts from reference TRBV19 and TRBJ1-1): DGGITQSPKYLFRKEGQNVTLSCEQNLNHDAMYWYRQDPGQGLRLIYYSQIVNDFQKGDIAEGYSVSREKKESFPLTVTSAQKNPTAFYLCASSTQALNTEAFFGQGTRLTVV.

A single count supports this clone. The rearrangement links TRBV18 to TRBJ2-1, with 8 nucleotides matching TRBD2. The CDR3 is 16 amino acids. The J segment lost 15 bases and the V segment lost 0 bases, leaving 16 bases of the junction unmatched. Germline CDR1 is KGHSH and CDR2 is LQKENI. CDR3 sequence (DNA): TGTGCCAGCTCACCACCGGGCAGCGCGTACGGGGGGGCTGGGTTCTTC. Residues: CASSPPGSAYGGAGFF.

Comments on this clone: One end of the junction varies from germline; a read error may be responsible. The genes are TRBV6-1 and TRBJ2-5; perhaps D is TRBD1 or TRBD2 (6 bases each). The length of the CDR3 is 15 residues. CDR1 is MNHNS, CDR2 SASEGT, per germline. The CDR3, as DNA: TGTGCCAGCAGGGAAGGGGGGCATTTATTAGAGACCCAGTACTTC. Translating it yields CASREGGHLLETQYF.

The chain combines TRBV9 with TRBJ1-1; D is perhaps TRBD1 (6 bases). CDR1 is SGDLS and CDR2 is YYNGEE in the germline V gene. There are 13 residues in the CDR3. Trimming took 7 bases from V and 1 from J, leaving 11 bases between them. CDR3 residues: CASGDRPNTEAFF. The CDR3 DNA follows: TGTGCCAGCGGAGACAGGCCGAACACTGAAGCTTTCTTT.

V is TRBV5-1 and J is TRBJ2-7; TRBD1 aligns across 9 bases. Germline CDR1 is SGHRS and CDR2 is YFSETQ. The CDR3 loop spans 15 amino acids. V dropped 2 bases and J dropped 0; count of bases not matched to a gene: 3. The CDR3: CASSLGTGNSYEQYF. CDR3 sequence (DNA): TGCGCCAGCAGCTTAGGGACAGGGAACTCCTACGAGCAGTACTTC.

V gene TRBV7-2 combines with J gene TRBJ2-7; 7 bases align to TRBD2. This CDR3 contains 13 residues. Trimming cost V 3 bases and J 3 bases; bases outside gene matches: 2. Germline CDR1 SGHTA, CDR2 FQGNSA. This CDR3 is CASSFGTNYEQYF. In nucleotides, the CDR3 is TGTGCCAGCAGCTTCGGGACTAACTACGAGCAGTACTTC.

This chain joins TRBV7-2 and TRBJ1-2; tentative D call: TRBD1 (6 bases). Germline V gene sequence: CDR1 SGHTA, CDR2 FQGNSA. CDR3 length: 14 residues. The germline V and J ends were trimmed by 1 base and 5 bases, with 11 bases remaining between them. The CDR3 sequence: CASSLGSGEYGYTF. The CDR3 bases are TGTGCCAGCAGCTTAGGTTCAGGGGAGTATGGCTACACCTTC.

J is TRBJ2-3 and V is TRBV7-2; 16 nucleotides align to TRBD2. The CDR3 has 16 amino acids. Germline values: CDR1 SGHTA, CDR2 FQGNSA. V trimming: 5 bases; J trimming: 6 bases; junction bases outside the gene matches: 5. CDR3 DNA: TGTGCCAGCAGCGTCGGGACTAGCGGGAGGGTGGATACGCAGTATTTT. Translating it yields CASSVGTSGRVDTQYF.

CDR3 sequence (DNA): TGCGCCAGCAGCTTGCAGCCCGGGAGCGCGTCAGAGCAGTACTTC. This gives the protein CASSLQPGSASEQYF. The chain couples TRBV5-1 to TRBJ2-7, with a tentative D call TRBD2 (6 bases). The CDR3 spans 15 residues. Trimming took 1 base from V and 7 from J, leaving 18 bases between them. Germline values: CDR1 SGHRS, CDR2 YFSETQ. Full variable domain (outside the CDR3, taken from reference TRBV5-1 and TRBJ2-7): KAGVTQTPRYLIKTRGQQVTLSCSPISGHRSVSWYQQTPGQGLQFLFEYFSETQRNKGNFPGRFSGRQFSNSRSEMNVSTLELGDSALYLCASSLQPGSASEQYFGPGTRLTVT.

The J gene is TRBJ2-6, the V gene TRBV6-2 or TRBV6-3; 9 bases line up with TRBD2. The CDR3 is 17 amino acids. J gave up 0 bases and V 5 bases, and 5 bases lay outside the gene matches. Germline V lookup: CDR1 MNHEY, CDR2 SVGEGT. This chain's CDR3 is CASSPLAGLSGANVLTF. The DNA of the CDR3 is TGTGCCAGCAGTCCGCTAGCGGGGCTCTCTGGGGCCAACGTCCTGACTTTC.

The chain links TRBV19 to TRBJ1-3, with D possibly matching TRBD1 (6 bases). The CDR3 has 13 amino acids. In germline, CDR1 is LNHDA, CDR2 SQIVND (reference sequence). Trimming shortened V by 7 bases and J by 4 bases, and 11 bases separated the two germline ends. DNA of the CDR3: TGTGCCAGTATTCACGGACAGGGAAACACCATATATTTT. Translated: CASIHGQGNTIYF.

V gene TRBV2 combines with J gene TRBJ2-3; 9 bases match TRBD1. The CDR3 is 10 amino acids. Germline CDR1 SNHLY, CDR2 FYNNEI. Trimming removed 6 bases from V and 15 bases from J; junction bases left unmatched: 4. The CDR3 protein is CASRGTGSYF. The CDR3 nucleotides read TGTGCCAGCAGGGGGACAGGGAGCTATTTT.

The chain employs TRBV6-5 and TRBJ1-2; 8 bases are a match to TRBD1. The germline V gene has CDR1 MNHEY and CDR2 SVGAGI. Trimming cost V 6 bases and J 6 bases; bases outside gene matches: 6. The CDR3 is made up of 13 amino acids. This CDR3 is CASRIQGANGYTF. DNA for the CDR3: TGTGCCAGCAGGATTCAGGGGGCGAATGGCTACACCTTC.

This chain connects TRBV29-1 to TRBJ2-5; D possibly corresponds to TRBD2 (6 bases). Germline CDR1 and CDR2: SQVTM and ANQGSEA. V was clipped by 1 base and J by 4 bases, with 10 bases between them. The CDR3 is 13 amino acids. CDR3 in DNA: TGCAGCGTTGAAGTCGGGGGTTCAGAGACCCAGTACTTC. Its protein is CSVEVGGSETQYF.

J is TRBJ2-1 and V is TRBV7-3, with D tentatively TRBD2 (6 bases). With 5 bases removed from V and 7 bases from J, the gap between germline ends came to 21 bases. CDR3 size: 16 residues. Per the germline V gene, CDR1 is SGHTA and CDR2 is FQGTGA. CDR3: CASSASGTPGGNEQFF. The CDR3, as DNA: TGTGCCAGCAGCGCCTCCGGGACCCCAGGAGGGAATGAGCAGTTCTTC.

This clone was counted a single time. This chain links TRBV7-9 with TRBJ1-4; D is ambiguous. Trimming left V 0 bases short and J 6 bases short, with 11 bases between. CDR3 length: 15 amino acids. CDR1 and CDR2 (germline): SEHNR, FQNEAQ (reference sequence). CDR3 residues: CASSLARGGHEKLFF. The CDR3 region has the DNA TGTGCCAGCAGCTTAGCGCGGGGTGGTCATGAAAAACTGTTTTTT.

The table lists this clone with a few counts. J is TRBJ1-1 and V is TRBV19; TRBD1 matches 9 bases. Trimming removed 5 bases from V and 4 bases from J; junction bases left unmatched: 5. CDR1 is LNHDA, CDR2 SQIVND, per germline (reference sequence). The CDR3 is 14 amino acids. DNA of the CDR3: TGTGCCAGTAGTGCTCCGGACAGGGGCACTGAAGCTTTCTTT. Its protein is CASSAPDRGTEAFF.

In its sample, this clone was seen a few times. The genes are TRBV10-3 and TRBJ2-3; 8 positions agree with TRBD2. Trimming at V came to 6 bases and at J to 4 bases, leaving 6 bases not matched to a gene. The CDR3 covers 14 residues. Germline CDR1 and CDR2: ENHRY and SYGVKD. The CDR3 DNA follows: TGTGCCATCAGGGGGACTAGAGGGGCAGATACGCAGTATTTT. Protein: CAIRGTRGADTQYF.

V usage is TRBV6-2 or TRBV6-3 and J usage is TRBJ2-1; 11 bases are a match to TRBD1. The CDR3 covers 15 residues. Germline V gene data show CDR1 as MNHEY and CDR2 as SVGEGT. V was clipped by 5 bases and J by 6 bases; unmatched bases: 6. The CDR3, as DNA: TGTGCCAGCAGTCAAACCGGGACAGGGGGCAATGAGCAGTTCTTC. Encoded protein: CASSQTGTGGNEQFF.

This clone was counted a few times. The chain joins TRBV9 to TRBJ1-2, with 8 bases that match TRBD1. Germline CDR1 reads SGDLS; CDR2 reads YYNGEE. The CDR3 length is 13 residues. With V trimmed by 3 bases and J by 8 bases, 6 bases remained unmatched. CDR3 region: CASSAGQGDGYTF. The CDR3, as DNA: TGTGCCAGCAGCGCCGGACAGGGCGACGGCTACACCTTC.

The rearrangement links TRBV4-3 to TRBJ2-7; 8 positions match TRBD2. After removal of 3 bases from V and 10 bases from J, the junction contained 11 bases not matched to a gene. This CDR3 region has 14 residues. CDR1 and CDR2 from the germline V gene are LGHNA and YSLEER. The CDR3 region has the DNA TGCGCCAGCAGCCAGAGCCGGGGGGGCGTGGTTCAGTACTTC. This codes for CASSQSRGGVVQYF.

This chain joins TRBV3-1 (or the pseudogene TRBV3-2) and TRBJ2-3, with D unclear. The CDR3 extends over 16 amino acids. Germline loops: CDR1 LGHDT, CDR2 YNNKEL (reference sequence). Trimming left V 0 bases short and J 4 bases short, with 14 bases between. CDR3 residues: CASSQEVPRGADTQYF. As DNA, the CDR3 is TGTGCCAGCAGCCAAGAGGTCCCCAGAGGTGCAGATACGCAGTATTTT.

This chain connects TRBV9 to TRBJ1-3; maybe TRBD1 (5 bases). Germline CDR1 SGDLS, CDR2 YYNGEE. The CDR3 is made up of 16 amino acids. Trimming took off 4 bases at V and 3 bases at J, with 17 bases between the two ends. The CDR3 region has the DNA TGTGCCAGCAGCCCCCTGGTGAACAGGCTTGGAAACACCATATATTTT. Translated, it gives CASSPLVNRLGNTIYF. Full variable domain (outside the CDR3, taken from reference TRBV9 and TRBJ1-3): DSGVTQTPKHLITATGQRVTLRCSPRSGDLSVYWYQQSLDQGLQFLIQYYNGEERAKGNILERFSAQQFPDLHSELNLSSLELGDSALYFCASSPLVNRLGNTIYFGEGSWLTVV.

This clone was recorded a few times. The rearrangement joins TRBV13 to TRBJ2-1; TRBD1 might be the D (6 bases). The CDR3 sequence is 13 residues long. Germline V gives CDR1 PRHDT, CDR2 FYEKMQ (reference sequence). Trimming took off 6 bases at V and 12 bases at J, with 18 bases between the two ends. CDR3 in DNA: TGTGCCAGCAGTCGTACCGGGACACTCCCGCAGTTCTTC. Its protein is CASSRTGTLPQFF.